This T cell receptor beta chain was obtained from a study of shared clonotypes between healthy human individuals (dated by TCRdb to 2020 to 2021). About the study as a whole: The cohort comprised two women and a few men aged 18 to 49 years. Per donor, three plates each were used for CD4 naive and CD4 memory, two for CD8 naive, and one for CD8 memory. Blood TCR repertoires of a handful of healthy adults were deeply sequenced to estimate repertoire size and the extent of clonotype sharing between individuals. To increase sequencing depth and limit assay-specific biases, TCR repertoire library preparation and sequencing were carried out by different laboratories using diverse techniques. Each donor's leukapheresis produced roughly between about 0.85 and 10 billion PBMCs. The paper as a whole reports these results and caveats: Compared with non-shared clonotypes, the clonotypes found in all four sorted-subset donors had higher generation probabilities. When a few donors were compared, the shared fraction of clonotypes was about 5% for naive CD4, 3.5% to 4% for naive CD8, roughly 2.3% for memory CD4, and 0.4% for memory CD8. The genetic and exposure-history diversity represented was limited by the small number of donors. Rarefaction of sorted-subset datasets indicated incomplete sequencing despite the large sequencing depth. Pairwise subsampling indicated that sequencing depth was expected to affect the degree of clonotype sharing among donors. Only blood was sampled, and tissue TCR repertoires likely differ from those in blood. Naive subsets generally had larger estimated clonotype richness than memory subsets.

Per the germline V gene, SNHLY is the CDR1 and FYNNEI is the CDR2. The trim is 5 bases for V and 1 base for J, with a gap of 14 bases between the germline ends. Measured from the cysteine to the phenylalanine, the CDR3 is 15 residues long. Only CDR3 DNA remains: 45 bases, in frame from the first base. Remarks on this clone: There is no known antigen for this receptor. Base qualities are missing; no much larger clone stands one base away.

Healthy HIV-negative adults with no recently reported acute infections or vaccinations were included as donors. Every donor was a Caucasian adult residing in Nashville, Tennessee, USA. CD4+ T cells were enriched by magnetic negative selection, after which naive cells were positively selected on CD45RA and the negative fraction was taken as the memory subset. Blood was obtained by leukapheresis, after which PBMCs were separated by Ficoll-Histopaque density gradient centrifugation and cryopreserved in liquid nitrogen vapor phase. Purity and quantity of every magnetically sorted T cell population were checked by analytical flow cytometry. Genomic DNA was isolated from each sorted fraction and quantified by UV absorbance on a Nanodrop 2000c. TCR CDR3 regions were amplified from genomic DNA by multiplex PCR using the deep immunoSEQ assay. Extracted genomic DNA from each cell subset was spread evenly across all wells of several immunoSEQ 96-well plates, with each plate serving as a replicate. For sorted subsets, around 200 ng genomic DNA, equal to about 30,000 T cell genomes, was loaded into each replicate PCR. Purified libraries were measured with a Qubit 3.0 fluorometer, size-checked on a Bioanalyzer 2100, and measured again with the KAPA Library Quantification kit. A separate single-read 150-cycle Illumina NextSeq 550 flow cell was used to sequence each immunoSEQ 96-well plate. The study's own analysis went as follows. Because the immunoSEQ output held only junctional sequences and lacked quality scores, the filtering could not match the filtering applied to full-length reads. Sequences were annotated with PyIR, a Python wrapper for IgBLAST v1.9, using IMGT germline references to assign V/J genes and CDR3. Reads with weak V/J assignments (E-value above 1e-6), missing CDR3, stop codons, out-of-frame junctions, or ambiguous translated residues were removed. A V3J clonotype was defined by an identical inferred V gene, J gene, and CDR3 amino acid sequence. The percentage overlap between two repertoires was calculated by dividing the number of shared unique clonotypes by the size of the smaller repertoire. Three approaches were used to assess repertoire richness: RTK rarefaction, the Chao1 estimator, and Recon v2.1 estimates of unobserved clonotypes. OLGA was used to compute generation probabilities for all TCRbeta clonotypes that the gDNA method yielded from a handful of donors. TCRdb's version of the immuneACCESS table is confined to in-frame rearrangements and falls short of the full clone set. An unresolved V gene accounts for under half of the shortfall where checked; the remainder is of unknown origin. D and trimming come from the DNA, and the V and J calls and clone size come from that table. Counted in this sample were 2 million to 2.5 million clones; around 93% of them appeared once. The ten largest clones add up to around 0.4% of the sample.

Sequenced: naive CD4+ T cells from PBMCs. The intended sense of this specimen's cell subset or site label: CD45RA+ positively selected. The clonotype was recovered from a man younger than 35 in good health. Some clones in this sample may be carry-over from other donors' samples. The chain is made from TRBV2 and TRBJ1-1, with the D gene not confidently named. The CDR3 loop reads CASSPIAPGNTEAFF. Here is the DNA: TGTGCCAGCAGTCCAATCGCCCCAGGGAACACTGAAGCTTTCTTT. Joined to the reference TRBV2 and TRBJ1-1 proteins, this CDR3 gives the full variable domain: EPEVTQTPSHQVTQMGQEVILRCVPISNHLYFYWYRQILGQKVEFLVSFYNNEISEKSEIFDDQFSVERPDGSNFTLKIRSTKLEDSAMYFCASSPIAPGNTEAFFGQGTRLTVV.